The subject of this entry is one T cell receptor (beta chain). The data derive from a study of blood T cells in healthy people across ages. J gave up 6 bases and V 5 bases, and 5 bases lay outside the gene matches. The CDR3 has 14 residues. The V gene's germline CDR1 is SEHNR and CDR2 FQNEAQ (reference sequence). PCR was performed a second time for about 7 to 12 cycles using a sample-barcoded 5' primer and a J-beta primer mix. Template switching added a 12-random-nucleotide identifier to every cDNA molecule. There were at least 3 million CDR3-containing paired-end reads obtained from each sample. TCRdb recomputed calls from the 5' RACE reads with MiXCR, one row per CDR3 protein. The sample consists of 800,000 to 1,000,000 distinct CDR3 sequences, under 50% of them appearing once.

The sequenced sample consisted of blood. The source of this sequence is a man aged 25 to 40 in good health. This chain uses TRBV7-9 with TRBJ2-3; 10 bases agree with TRBD2. CDR3 region: CASSPSGGGDTQYF. The CDR3 DNA reads as TGTGCCAGCAGCCCTAGCGGGGGAGGGGATACGCAGTATTTT.